The 16 T cell receptor beta chains given below trace back to one sample, sequenced in a study of cytomegalovirus exposure and HLA in healthy donors (dated by TCRdb to the late 2010s). The library was built by means of the immunoSEQ multiplex PCR assay. For the multiplex PCR, a mixture combining 60 forward primers for TCR Vbeta segments and 13 reverse primers for TCR Jbeta segments was used. TCRdb holds this immuneACCESS table with in-frame rearrangements only. Some clones are missing; in checked studies, unresolved V genes explain under half, and the rest has no known cause. The sample table shows fewer than 200,000 clones, and around 80% are seen once. The biggest ten clones account for more than 0.55% of the sample. Sequencing was done on a sample of PBMCs. Receptors originate from a woman between 35 and 50 years old in good health and CMV-seronegative.

The CDR3 region has the DNA TGTGCCAGCAGTGCGGGGGGCGCCGCGGGGTTCTTC. It encodes CASSAGGAAGFF. The chain carries TRBV2 and TRBJ2-1, with TRBD2 as a possible D gene (7 bases). V lost 4 bases, J lost 15 bases, and 16 bases lay in between. The CDR3 extends over 12 amino acids. Germline V gene lookup returns CDR1 SNHLY and CDR2 FYNNEI.

On this clone itself: An end of the junction does not agree with germline; a read error may underlie this. The V gene is TRBV5-8, the J gene TRBJ2-5; possible D gene TRBD1, 7 bases. The length of the CDR3 is 12 residues. CDR1 and CDR2 (germline): SGHTS, YDEGEE. The CDR3 here is CASSPWTGAGNF. In DNA, the CDR3 is TGTGCCAGCAGCCCGTGGACAGGCGCGGGGAACTTC.

With respect to this clone: The sample has other DNA sequences that encode this CDR3 too. For the CDR3, the DNA is TGCGCCAGCACCGCCCCGGGACAGCAAGAGACCCAGTACTTC. Encoded protein: CASTAPGQQETQYF. The chain is built from TRBV5-1 and TRBJ2-5; 7 nucleotides match TRBD1. Losses at the gene ends were 6 bases for V and 2 bases for J; bases not matched to a gene: 7. This CDR3 is 14 amino acids long. The germline V gene has CDR1 SGHRS and CDR2 YFSETQ.

The rearrangement uses TRBV7-8 and TRBJ1-1; D is perhaps TRBD1 (6 bases). Germline V gene sequence: CDR1 SGHVS, CDR2 FQNEAQ. V lost 2 bases, J lost 6 bases, and 19 bases lay in between. The CDR3 consists of 16 residues. The chain's CDR3 is CASSLPLRGLGAEAFF. For the CDR3, the DNA is TGTGCCAGCAGCTTACCATTGCGGGGGCTAGGCGCTGAAGCTTTCTTT.

The rearrangement joins TRBV9 to TRBJ2-1, with TRBD2 matching 9 bases. The CDR3 is 15 residues long. Germline V gene lookup returns CDR1 SGDLS and CDR2 YYNGEE. J gave up 6 bases and V 2 bases, and 6 bases lay outside the gene matches. The CDR3 sequence is CASSVTGTSPNEQFF. Written as DNA, the CDR3 is TGTGCCAGCAGCGTGACCGGGACTAGCCCCAATGAGCAGTTCTTC.

The chain uses TRBV13 and TRBJ2-3; 8 bases line up with TRBD1. The J segment lost 6 bases and the V segment lost 5 bases, leaving 16 bases of the junction unmatched. The CDR3 has 17 amino acids. CDR1 is PRHDT and CDR2 is FYEKMQ in the germline V gene (reference sequence). CDR3 sequence reads: CASSPTIRQGAYDTQYF. Written as DNA, the CDR3 is TGTGCCAGCAGCCCCACAATTCGCCAGGGGGCTTACGATACGCAGTATTTT.

The V gene is TRBV12-5, the J gene TRBJ2-1; TRBD2 agrees at 10 bases. The CDR3 extends over 15 amino acids. The trim removed 3 bases at V and 7 bases at J, leaving 6 bases unmatched. Germline V gene data show CDR1 as LGHNT and CDR2 as FRNRAP. This chain's CDR3 is CASGFSSGRMNEQFF. CDR3 nucleotides: TGTGCTAGTGGTTTTTCTAGCGGGAGAATGAATGAGCAGTTCTTC.

This clone was seen more than once but under ten times. The chain uses TRBV4-2 and TRBJ1-2; D not certain. Germline values: CDR1 LGHNA, CDR2 YNFKEQ. The V end lost 0 bases, the J end lost 7 bases, and 3 bases lay between the germline ends. The CDR3 sequence is 11 residues long. CDR3 region: CASSQDLGYTF. Here the CDR3 DNA reads TGTGCCAGCAGCCAAGACCTTGGCTACACCTTC.

This clone was picked up a small number of times. The chain carries TRBV5-1 and TRBJ2-3; TRBD2 agrees at 12 bases. Germline-derived CDR1 and CDR2 are SGHRS and YFSETQ. J lost 1 base, V lost 4 bases, and 7 bases had no gene match. This CDR3 is 17 amino acids long. The CDR3 region is CASSPRTSGVRTDTQYF. The CDR3 coding sequence is TGCGCCAGCAGCCCCCGGACTAGCGGGGTCCGCACAGATACGCAGTATTTT.

The chain carries TRBV7-9 and TRBJ1-5; D is possibly TRBD1 (6 bases). The germline V and J ends were trimmed by 3 bases and 1 base, with 7 bases remaining between them. The germline V gene has CDR1 SEHNR and CDR2 FQNEAQ (reference sequence). The CDR3 totals 14 residues. CDR3 bases: TGTGCCAGCAGCTTCGGACAGAGCAATCAGCCCCAGCATTTT. As protein: CASSFGQSNQPQHF.

The chain combines TRBV9 with TRBJ2-7; perhaps TRBD1 as D (5 bases). CDR3 size: 15 residues. V shed 2 bases and J shed 3 bases, with 15 bases lying between them. Germline-derived CDR1 and CDR2 are SGDLS and YYNGEE. In DNA, the CDR3 is TGTGCCAGCAGCGTCGAGATGGGTCAGGGCTACGAGCAGTACTTC. Encoded protein: CASSVEMGQGYEQYF.

This rearrangement joins TRBV28 to TRBJ1-5; D may be TRBD1 (5 bases). CDR3 length equals 15 residues. Per the germline V gene, CDR1 is MDHEN and CDR2 is SYDVKM. V was shortened by 8 bases and J by 0 bases, with 14 bases between the two germline ends. The DNA for the CDR3 is TGTGCCAGCTACATCGGGGGAGGTAGCAATCAGCCCCAGCATTTT. The encoded protein is CASYIGGGSNQPQHF. Supplemented by reference TRBV28 and TRBJ1-5, the full variable domain reads DVKVTQSSRYLVKRTGEKVFLECVQDMDHENMFWYRQDPGLGLRLIYFSYDVKMKEKGDIPEGYSVSREKKERFSLILESASTNQTSMYLCASYIGGGSNQPQHFGDGTRLSIL.

This clone was detected only a few times. The chain couples TRBV7-2 to TRBJ2-1; 8 bases map to TRBD2. V lost 2 bases to trimming and J lost 0 bases; unmatched junction nucleotides: 6. The CDR3 contains 17 residues. The germline gives CDR1 SGHTA, CDR2 FQGNSA. CDR3 bases: TGTGCCAGCAGCTTAATAGCGGGGCGACTCTCCTACAATGAGCAGTTCTTC. This gives the protein CASSLIAGRLSYNEQFF.

This chain joins TRBV15 and TRBJ2-3, with D possibly TRBD1 on 5 matching bases. The CDR3 is made up of 17 amino acids. The germline V gene has CDR1 LNHNV and CDR2 YYDKDF (reference sequence). V shed 5 bases and J shed 0 bases, with 18 bases lying between them. CDR3 nucleotides: TGTGCCACCAGCGCCGGTCGCCAGGGATCTAGCACAGATACGCAGTATTTT. This encodes CATSAGRQGSSTDTQYF.

The chain recombines TRBV9 with TRBJ2-7; 7 bases line up with TRBD1. This CDR3 has 15 amino acids. The V gene's germline CDR1 is SGDLS and CDR2 YYNGEE. V was clipped by 0 bases and J by 1 base; unmatched bases: 4. In nucleotides, the CDR3 is TGTGCCAGCAGCGTAGGGGGACAGCATTCCTACGAGCAGTACTTC. It is translated as CASSVGGQHSYEQYF.

This chain joins TRBV5-1 and TRBJ1-2, with D unresolved. Deletions cut 0 bases from V and 14 bases from J, with 11 bases between. The length of the CDR3 is 11 residues. Germline lookup yields CDR1 SGHRS and CDR2 YFSETQ. CDR3 sequence (DNA): TGCGCCAGCAGCTTGGCCGGGAAGACAACCTTC. This encodes CASSLAGKTTF.